This T cell receptor (beta chain) stems from a study of STAT5B mutations in CD4+ large granular lymphocyte leukemia. Background on the study: When available, cryopreserved cells underwent CD8+ depletion before CD4+ selection.

Whole-study results and caveats: Patient CD4-sorted repertoires stayed more clonal than healthy ones after leukemic-clone removal. The clonality comparison with controls used just 6 CD4-sorted patient samples. Main leukemic clonotypes were patient-specific, but about 26% appeared at low frequency elsewhere.

TCRdb keeps only in-frame clones here, not all; method: immunoSEQ multiplex PCR. The table includes more than 6,000 clones, roughly 74% detected once. Trimming took off 8 bases at V and 0 bases at J, with 10 bases between the two ends. The germline V gene encodes CDR1 SNHLY and CDR2 FYNNEI. The CDR3 consists of 14 residues. Of note for this clone: The antigen is undetermined.

The sample taken for sequencing was PBMCs. V and J are TRBV2 and TRBJ1-4; D not certain. This clonotype was obtained from a woman aged 70-85 years with CD4+ T-cell large granular lymphocyte leukemia. The CDR3: CASLETATNEKLFF. The CDR3 DNA follows: TGTGCCAGCCTGGAGACTGCAACTAATGAAAAACTGTTTTTT.